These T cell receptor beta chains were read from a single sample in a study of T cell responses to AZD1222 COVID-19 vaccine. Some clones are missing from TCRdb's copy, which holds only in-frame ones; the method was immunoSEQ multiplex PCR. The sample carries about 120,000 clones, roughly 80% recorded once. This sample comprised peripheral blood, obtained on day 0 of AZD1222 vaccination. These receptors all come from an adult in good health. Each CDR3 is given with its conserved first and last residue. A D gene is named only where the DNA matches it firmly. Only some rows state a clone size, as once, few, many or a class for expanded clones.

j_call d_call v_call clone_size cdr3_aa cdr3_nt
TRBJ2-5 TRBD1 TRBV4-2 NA CASSQDEGQAETQYF TGTGCCAGCAGCCAAGATGAGGGACAGGCGGAGACCCAGTACTTC
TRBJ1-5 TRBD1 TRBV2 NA CASSETGAIQPQHF TGTGCCAGCAGTGAGACAGGGGCGATTCAGCCCCAGCATTTT
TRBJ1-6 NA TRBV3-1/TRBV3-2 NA CASSQRHSPLHF TGTGCCAGCAGCCAACGGCATTCACCCCTCCACTTT
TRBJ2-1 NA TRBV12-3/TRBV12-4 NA CASSYIEGNEQFF TGTGCCAGCAGTTATATAGAGGGCAATGAGCAGTTCTTC
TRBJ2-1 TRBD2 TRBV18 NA CASSPRGIAGGREQFF TGTGCCAGCTCACCACGGGGCATAGCGGGGGGACGTGAGCAGTTCTTC
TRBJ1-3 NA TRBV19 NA CASSISTGTRNTIYF TGTGCCAGTAGTATATCAACAGGGACACGGAACACCATATATTTT
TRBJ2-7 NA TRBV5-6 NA CASSFFDPVIYEQYF TGTGCCAGCAGCTTCTTCGATCCGGTAATCTACGAGCAGTACTTC
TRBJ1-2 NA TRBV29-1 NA CSVGANGYTF TGCAGCGTTGGGGCCAATGGCTACACCTTC
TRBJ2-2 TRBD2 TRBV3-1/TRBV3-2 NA CASSQGILAGVAGELFF TGTGCCAGCAGCCAAGGAATACTAGCGGGAGTTGCCGGGGAGCTGTTTTTT
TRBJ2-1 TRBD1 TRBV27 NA CASSLGTGSTSEQFF TGTGCCAGCAGTTTAGGGACAGGGAGTACAAGTGAGCAGTTCTTC
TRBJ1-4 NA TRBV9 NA CASSPSGDLHEKLFF TGTGCCAGCAGCCCGAGCGGGGATTTACATGAAAAACTGTTTTTT
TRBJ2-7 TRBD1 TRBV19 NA CASSILLGTDAVHEQYF TGTGCCAGTAGTATATTATTGGGGACAGATGCGGTTCACGAGCAGTACTTC
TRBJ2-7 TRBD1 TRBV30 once CAADRGTYEQYF TGTGCCGCGGACAGGGGAACCTACGAGCAGTACTTC
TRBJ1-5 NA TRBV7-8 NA CASSLIRDSNQPQHF TGTGCCAGCAGCTTAATCAGAGATAGCAATCAGCCCCAGCATTTT
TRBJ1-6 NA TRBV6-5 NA CASSYSPPGRNSPLHF TGTGCCAGCAGTTACTCCCCGCCAGGGAGGAATTCACCCCTCCACTTT
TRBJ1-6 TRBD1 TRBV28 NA CASSPPDRVSPLHF TGTGCCAGCAGTCCACCCGACAGGGTCTCACCCCTCCACTTT
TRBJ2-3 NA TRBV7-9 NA CASSLGLAGDTQYF TGTGCCAGCAGCTTAGGGCTAGCAGGCGATACGCAGTATTTT
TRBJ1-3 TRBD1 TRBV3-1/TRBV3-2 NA CASRGQGVGNTIYF TGTGCCAGCAGGGGACAGGGGGTGGGAAACACCATATATTTT
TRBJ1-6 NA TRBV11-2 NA CASSLRGHNSPLHF TGTGCCAGCAGCCTTCGGGGGCACAATTCACCCCTCCACTTT
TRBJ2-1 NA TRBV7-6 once CASKGSHNNEQFF TGTGCCAGCAAGGGATCGCACAACAATGAGCAGTTCTTC
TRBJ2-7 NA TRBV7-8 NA CASSFAGAASYEQYF TGTGCCAGCAGCTTCGCGGGCGCTGCCTCCTACGAGCAGTACTTC
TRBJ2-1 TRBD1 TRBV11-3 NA CASSPGTGRSYNEQFF TGTGCCAGCAGCCCCGGGACAGGGAGATCCTACAATGAGCAGTTCTTC
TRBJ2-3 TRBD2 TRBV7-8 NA CASSGLAGGADTQYF TGTGCCAGCAGCGGATTAGCGGGAGGGGCAGATACGCAGTATTTT
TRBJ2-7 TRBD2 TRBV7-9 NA CASSLGSRGGNEQYF TGTGCCAGCAGCTTGGGATCCCGGGGGGGAAACGAGCAGTACTTC
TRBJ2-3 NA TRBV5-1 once CASSPAVVGGTADTQYF TGCGCCAGCAGCCCAGCGGTTGTTGGCGGGACGGCAGATACGCAGTATTTT
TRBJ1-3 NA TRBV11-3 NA CASSLEASSGNTIYF TGTGCCAGCAGCTTAGAGGCATCCTCTGGAAACACCATATATTTT
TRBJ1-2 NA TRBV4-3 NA CASSQDSGGANYGYTF TGCGCCAGCAGCCAAGATTCCGGAGGGGCTAACTATGGCTACACCTTC
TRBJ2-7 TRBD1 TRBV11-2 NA CASSLRQGAREQYF TGTGCCAGCAGCTTGAGGCAGGGGGCGAGGGAGCAGTACTTC
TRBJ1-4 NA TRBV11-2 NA CASSIHRASEKLFF TGTGCCAGCAGCATACACCGGGCATCCGAAAAACTGTTTTTT
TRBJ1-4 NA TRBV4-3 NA CASSQTSKNEKLFF TGCGCCAGCAGCCAAACCTCTAAGAATGAAAAACTGTTTTTT
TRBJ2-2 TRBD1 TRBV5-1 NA CASSITGGSNGELFF TGCGCCAGCAGCATAACAGGGGGCTCTAACGGGGAGCTGTTTTTT
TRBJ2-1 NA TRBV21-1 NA CASSKWKRADEQFF TGTGCCAGCAGCAAATGGAAGCGCGCAGATGAGCAGTTCTTC
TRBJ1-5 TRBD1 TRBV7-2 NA CASSFKTGGTQPQHF TGTGCCAGCAGCTTCAAAACAGGGGGCACACAGCCCCAGCATTTT
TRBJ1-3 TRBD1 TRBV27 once CASSSGQSSGNTIYF TGTGCCAGCAGTTCGGGACAGAGCTCTGGAAACACCATATATTTT
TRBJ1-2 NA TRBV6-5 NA CAILGGPGYGYTF TGTGCCATCCTTGGGGGCCCGGGCTATGGCTACACCTTC
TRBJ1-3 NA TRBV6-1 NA CASSEQSLSGNTIYF TGTGCCAGCAGTGAACAGAGCCTCTCTGGAAACACCATATATTTT
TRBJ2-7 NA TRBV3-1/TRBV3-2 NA CASSQGIGLPGAEQYF TGTGCCAGCAGCCAAGGAATCGGACTACCCGGAGCTGAGCAGTACTTC
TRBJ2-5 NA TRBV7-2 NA CASRLRGASETQYF TGTGCCAGCCGTCTTAGGGGTGCGAGTGAGACCCAGTACTTC
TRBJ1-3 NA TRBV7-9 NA CASSPATAENTIYF TGTGCCAGCAGCCCTGCCACAGCGGAAAACACCATATATTTT
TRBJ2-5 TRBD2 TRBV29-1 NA CSALRPGTSGQETQYF TGCAGCGCATTGAGGCCCGGGACTAGCGGCCAAGAGACCCAGTACTTC
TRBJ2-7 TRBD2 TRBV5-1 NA CASSIGTSPYEQYF TGCGCCAGCAGCATCGGGACTAGCCCCTACGAGCAGTACTTC
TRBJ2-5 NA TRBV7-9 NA CASSYDVGTQYF TGTGCCAGCAGCTACGACGTGGGGACCCAGTACTTC
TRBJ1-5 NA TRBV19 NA CASTRAGQPQHF TGTGCTTCAACCCGGGCGGGTCAGCCCCAGCATTTT
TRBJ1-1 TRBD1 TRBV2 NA CASSIQGGDTEAFF TGTGCCAGCAGTATACAGGGGGGTGACACTGAAGCTTTCTTT
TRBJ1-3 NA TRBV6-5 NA CASSLTSGPKGNTIYF TGTGCCAGCAGTTTAACCTCCGGGCCGAAGGGAAACACCATATATTTT
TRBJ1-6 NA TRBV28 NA CASTSRMFGAYNSPLHF TGTGCCAGCACCTCAAGGATGTTTGGGGCCTATAATTCACCCCTCCACTTT
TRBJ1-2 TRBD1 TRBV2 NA CASNLGGNYGYTF TGTGCCAGCAACCTAGGGGGCAACTATGGCTACACCTTC
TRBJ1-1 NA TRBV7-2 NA CASSLGGSMNTEAFF TGTGCCAGCAGCTTAGGTGGCAGTATGAACACTGAAGCTTTCTTT
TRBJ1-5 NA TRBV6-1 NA CASSAQSNQPQHF TGTGCCAGCAGTGCACAGAGCAATCAGCCCCAGCATTTT
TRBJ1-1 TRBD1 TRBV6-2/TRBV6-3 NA CASSPRQGAVWPEAFF TGTGCCAGCAGCCCGAGACAGGGGGCCGTTTGGCCTGAAGCTTTCTTT
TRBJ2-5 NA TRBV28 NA CASSWRETQYF TGTGCCAGCAGTTGGCGTGAGACCCAGTACTTC
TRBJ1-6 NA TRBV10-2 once CASRARGTSYNSPLHF TGCGCCAGCAGGGCCCGGGGGACCTCATATAATTCACCCCTCCACTTT
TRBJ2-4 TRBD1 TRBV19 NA CASSIQVGRGPNIQYF TGTGCCAGTAGTATCCAAGTCGGCAGGGGGCCAAACATTCAGTACTTC
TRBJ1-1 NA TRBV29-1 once CSVVYPGNTEAFF TGCAGCGTTGTTTACCCGGGGAACACTGAAGCTTTCTTT
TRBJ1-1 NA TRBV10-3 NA CATLTGLLNTEAFF TGTGCCACCCTAACGGGACTCCTGAACACTGAAGCTTTCTTT
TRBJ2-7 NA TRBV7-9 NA CASSLRGLSYEQYF TGTGCCAGCAGCTTACGAGGCCTGTCCTACGAGCAGTACTTC
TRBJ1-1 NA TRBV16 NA CASSQSRQSEAFF TGTGCCAGCAGCCAATCGCGGCAGAGTGAAGCTTTCTTT
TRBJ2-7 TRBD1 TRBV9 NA CASSVTTGGVLGSYEQYF TGTGCCAGCAGCGTAACGACAGGGGGCGTCCTCGGCTCCTACGAGCAGTACTTC
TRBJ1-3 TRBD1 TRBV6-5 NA CAARGQDRNTIYF TGTGCCGCAAGGGGGCAAGATAGGAACACCATATATTTT
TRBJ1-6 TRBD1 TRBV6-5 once CASSTGGKNSPLHF TGTGCCAGCTCGACAGGGGGTAAGAATTCACCCCTCCACTTT